This entry concerns a single TCR beta chain. The data were obtained in a study of T cell changes during pregnancy in multiple sclerosis. The germline V and J ends were trimmed by 3 bases and 7 bases, with 10 bases remaining between them. The germline gives CDR1 SEHNR, CDR2 FQNEAQ (reference sequence). The CDR3 is made up of 14 amino acids. Data came from immunoSEQ multiplex PCR; TCRdb stores just in-frame clones and leaves some out. Of 45,000 to 50,000 clones listed, 90% to 95% are singletons. The material was CD8+ T cells from peripheral blood mononuclear cells, obtained in the first trimester of pregnancy. The source is a female donor with multiple sclerosis, enrolled in a pregnancy study. The chain is built from TRBV7-9 and TRBJ1-6; TRBD1 is a possible D gene (5 bases). CDR3 region: CASSLGQFNSPLHF. Here the CDR3 DNA reads TGTGCCAGCAGCTTGGGGCAGTTCAATTCACCCCTCCACTTT.